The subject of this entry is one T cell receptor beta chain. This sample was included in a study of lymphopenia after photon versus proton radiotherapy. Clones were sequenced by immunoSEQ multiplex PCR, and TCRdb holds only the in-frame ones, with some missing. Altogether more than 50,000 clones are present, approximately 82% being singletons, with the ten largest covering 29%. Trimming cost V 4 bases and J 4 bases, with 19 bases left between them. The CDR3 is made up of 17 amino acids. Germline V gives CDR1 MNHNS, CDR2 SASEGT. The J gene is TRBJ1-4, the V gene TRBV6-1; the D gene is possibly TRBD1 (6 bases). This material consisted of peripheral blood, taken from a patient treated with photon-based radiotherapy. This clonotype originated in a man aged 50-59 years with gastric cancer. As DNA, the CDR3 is TGTGCCAGCAGTGCAGTTGGGGGCGGTGTTGTTAATGAAAAACTGTTTTTT. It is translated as CASSAVGGGVVNEKLFF.